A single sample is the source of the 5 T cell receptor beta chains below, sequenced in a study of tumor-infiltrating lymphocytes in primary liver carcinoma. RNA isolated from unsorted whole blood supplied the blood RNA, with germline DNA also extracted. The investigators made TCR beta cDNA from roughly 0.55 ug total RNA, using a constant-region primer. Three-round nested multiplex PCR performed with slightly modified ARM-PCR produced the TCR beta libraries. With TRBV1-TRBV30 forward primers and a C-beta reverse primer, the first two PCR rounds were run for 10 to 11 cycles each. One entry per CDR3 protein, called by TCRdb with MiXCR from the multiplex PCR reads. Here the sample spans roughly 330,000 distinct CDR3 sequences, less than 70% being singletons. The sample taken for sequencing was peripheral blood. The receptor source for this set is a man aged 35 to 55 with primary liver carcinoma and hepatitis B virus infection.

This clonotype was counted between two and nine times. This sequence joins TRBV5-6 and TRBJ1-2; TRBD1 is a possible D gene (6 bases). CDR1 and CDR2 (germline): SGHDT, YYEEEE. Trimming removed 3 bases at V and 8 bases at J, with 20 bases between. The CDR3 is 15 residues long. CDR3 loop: CASSSSPGGRRGYTF. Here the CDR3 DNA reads TGTGCCAGCAGCTCGAGCCCGGGGGGGCGCCGAGGCTACACCTTC.

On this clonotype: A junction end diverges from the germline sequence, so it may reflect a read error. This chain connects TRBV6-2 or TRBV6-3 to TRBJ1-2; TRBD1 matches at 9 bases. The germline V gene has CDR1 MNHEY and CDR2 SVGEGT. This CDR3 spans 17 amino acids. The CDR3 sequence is CTSSYWDRDSPSRGYTF. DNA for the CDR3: TGTACCAGCAGTTACTGGGACAGGGATTCACCTTCGCGCGGCTACACCTTC.

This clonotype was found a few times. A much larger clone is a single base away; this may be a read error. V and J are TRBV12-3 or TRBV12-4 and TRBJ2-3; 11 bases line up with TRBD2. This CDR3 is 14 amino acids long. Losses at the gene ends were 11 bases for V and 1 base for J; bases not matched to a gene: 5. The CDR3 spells CASTSGRGTDTQYF. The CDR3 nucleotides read TGTGCCTCAACTAGCGGGAGAGGCACAGATACGCAGTATTTT.

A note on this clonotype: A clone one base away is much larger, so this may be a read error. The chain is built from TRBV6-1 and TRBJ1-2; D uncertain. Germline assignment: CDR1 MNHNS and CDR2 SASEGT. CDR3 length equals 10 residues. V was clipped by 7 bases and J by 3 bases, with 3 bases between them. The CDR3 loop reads CASTDYGYTF. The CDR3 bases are TGTGCCAGCACCGACTATGGCTACACCTTC.

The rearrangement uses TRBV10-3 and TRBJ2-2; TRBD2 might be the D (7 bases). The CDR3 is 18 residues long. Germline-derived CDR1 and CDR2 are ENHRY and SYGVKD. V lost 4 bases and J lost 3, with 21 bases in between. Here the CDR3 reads CAISASGAGGGDTGELFF. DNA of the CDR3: TGTGCCATCAGTGCCTCGGGGGCCGGGGGAGGGGACACCGGGGAGCTGTTTTTT.